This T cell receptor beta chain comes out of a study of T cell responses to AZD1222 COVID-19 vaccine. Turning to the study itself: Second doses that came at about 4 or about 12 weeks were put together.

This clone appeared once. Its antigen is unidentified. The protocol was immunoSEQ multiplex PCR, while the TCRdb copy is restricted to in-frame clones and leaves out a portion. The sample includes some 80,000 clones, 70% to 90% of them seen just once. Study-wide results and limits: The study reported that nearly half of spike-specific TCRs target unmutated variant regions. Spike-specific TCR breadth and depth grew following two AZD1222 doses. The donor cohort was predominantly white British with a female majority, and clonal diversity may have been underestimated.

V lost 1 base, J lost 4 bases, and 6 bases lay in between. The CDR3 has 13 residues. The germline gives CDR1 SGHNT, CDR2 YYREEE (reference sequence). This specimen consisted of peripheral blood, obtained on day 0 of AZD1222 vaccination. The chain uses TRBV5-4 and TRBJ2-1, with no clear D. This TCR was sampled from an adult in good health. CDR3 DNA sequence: TGTGCCAGCAGCTTGATGGAGTACAATGAGCAGTTCTTC. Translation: CASSLMEYNEQFF.